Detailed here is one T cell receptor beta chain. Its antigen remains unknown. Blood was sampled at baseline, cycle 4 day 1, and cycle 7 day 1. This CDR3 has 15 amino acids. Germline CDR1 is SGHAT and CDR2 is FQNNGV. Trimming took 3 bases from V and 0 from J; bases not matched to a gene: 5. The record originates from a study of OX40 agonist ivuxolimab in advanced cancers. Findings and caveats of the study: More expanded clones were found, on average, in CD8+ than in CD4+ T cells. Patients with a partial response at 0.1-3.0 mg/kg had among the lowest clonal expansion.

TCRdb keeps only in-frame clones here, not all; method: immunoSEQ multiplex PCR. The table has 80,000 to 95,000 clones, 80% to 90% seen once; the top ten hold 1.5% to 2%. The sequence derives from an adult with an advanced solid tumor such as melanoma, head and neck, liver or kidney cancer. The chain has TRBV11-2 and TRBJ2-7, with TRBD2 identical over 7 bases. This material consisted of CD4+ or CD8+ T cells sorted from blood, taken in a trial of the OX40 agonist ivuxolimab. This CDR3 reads CASSFTSDSSYEQYF. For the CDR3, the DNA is TGTGCCAGCAGCTTTACTAGCGACAGCTCCTACGAGCAGTACTTC.